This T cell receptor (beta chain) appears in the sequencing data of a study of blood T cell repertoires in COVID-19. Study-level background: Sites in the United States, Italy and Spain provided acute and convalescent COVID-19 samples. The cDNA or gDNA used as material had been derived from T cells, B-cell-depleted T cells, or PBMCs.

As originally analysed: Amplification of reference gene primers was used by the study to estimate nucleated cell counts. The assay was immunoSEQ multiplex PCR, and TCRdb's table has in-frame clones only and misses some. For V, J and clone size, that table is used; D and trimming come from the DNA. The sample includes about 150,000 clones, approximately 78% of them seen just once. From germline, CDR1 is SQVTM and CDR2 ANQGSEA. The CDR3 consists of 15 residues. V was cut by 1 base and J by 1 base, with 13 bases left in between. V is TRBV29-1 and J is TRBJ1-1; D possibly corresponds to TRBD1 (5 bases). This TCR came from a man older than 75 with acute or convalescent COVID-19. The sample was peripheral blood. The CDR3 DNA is TGCAGCGTTGAAGGTGGGAGGGGAGCGAACACTGAAGCTTTCTTT. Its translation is CSVEGGRGANTEAFF.